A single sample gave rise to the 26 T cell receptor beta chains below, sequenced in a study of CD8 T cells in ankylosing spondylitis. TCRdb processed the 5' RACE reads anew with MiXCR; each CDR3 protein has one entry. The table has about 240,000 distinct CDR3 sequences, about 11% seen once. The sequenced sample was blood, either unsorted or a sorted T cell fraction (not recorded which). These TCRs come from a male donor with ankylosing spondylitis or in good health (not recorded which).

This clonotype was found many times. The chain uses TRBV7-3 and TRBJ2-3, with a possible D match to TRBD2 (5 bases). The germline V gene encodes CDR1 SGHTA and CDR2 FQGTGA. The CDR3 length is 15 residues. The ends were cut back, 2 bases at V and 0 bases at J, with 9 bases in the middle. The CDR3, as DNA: TGTGCCAGCAGCTTAGCCGGGGATAGCACAGATACGCAGTATTTT. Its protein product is CASSLAGDSTDTQYF.

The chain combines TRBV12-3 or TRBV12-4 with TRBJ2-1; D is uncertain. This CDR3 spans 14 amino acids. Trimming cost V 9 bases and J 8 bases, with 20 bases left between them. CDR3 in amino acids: CASRAVSLTDEQFF. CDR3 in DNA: TGTGCCAGTAGGGCTGTTAGTTTGACGGATGAGCAGTTCTTC.

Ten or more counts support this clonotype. CDR3 residues: CASSLKGRNYNSPLHF. CDR3 in DNA: TGTGCCAGCAGCTTAAAGGGGCGGAACTATAATTCACCCCTCCACTTT. The chain combines TRBV7-3 with TRBJ1-6; tentative D call: TRBD1 (5 bases). The CDR3 contains 16 residues. Per the germline V gene, CDR1 is SGHTA and CDR2 is FQGTGA. Trimming cost V 1 base and J 3 bases, with 10 bases left between them.

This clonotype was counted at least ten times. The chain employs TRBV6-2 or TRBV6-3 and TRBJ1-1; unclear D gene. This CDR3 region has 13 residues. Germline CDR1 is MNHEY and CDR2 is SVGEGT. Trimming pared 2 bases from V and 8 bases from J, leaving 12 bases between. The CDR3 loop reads CASSYLGQTEAFF. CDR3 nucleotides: TGTGCCAGCAGTTACCTCGGCCAAACGGAAGCTTTCTTT.

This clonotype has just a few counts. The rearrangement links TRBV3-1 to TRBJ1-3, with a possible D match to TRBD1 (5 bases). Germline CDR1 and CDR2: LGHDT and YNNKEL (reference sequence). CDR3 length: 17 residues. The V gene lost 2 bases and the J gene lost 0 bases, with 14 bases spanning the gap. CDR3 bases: TGTGCCAGCAGCCAATACCGGGACTCAAGCTCTGGAAACACCATATATTTT. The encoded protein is CASSQYRDSSSGNTIYF.

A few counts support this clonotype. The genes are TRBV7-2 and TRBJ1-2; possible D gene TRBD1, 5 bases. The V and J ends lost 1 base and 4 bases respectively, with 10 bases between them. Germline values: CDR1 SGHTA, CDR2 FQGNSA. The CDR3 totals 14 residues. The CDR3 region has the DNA TGTGCCAGCAGCTTAGACAGGATCGGCTATGGCTACACCTTC. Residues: CASSLDRIGYGYTF.

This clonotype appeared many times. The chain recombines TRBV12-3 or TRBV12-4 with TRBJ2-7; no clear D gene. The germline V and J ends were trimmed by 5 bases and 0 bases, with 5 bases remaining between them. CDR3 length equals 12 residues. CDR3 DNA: TGTGCCAGCAGTCCTAACTCCTACGAGCAGTACTTC. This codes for CASSPNSYEQYF.

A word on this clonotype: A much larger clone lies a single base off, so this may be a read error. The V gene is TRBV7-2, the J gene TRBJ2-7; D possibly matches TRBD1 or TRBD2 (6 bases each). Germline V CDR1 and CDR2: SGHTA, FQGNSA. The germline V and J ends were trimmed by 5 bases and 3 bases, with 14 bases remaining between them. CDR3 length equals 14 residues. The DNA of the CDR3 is TGTGCCAGCAGCCGGGGGCTTATTTACTACGAGCAGTACTTC. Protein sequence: CASSRGLIYYEQYF. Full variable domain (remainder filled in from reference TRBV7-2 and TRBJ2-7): GAGVSQSPSNKVTEKGKDVELRCDPISGHTALYWYRQSLGQGLEFLIYFQGNSAPDKSGLPSDRFSAERTGGSVSTLTIQRTQQEDSAVYLCASSRGLIYYEQYFGPGTRLTVT.

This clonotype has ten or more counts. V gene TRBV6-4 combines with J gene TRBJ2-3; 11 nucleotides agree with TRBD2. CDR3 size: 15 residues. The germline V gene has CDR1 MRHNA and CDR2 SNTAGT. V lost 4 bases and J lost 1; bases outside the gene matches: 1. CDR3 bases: TGTGCCAGCAGTGCGACTAGCGGGGGCACAGATACGCAGTATTTT. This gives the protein CASSATSGGTDTQYF.

DNA for the CDR3: TGCGCCAGCAGCTTGGCCGTCTCACGTTACTCCTACGAGCAGTACTTC. Translating gives CASSLAVSRYSYEQYF. The V and J genes are TRBV5-1 and TRBJ2-7; D call uncertain. The CDR3 length is 16 residues. The V gene lost 0 bases and the J gene lost 0 bases, with 13 bases spanning the gap. Germline CDR1 and CDR2: SGHRS and YFSETQ.

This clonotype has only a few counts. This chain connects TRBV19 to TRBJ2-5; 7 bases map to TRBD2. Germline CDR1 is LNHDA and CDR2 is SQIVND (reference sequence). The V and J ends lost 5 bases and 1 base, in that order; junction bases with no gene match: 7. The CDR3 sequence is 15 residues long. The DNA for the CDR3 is TGTGCCAGTAGTGCTCAGGCGGGGGTCCAAGAGACCCAGTACTTC. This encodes CASSAQAGVQETQYF.

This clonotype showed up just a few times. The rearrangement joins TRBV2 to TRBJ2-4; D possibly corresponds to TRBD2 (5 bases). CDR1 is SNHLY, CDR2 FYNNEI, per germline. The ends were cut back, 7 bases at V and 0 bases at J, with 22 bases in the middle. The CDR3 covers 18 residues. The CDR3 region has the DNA TGTGCCAGCATCCCCAAAACCGGGGTAGTAATAGCCAAAAACATTCAGTACTTC. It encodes CASIPKTGVVIAKNIQYF.

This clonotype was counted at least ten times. As DNA, the CDR3 is TGTGCCAGCAGTTACCCGGGGGGGACTAGCGGGGTCGAGCAGTACTTC. As protein: CASSYPGGTSGVEQYF. The chain recombines TRBV6-5 with TRBJ2-7; 13 nucleotides match TRBD2. V lost 2 bases, J lost 6 bases, and 7 bases stayed unmatched. Per the germline V gene, CDR1 is MNHEY and CDR2 is SVGAGI. CDR3 length: 16 residues.

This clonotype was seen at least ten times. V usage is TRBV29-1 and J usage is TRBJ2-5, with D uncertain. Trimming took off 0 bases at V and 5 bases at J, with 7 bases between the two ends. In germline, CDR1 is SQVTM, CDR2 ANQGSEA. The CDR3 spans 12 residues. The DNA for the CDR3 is TGCAGCGTTGAAGACAGAGGCGAGACCCAGTACTTC. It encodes CSVEDRGETQYF. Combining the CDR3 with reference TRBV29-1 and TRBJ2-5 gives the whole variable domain SAVISQKPSRDICQRGTSLTIQCQVDSQVTMMFWYRQQPGQSLTLIATANQGSEATYESGFVIDKFPISRPNLTFSTLTVSNMSPEDSSIYLCSVEDRGETQYFGPGTRLLVL.

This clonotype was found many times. The chain's CDR3 is CSARVSVMNTEAFF. In nucleotides, the CDR3 is TGCAGTGCTCGAGTCAGTGTCATGAACACTGAAGCTTTCTTT. The gene calls are TRBV20-1 and TRBJ1-1; D not resolved. This CDR3 spans 14 amino acids. CDR1 is DFQATT and CDR2 is SNEGSKA in the germline V gene (reference sequence). Trimming took 5 bases from V and 0 from J, leaving 13 bases between them.

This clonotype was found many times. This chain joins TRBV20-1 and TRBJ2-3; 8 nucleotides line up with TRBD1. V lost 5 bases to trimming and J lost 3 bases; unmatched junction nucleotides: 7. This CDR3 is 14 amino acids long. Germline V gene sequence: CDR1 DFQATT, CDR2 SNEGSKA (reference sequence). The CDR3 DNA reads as TGCAGTGCTGGACCCCGGACAGGGACAGATACGCAGTATTTT. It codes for CSAGPRTGTDTQYF.

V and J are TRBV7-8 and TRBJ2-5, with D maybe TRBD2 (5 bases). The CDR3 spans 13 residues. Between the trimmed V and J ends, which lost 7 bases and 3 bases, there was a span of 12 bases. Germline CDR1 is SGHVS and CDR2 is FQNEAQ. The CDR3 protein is CASTLGVKETQYF. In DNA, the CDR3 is TGTGCCAGCACCCTCGGGGTTAAAGAGACCCAGTACTTC.

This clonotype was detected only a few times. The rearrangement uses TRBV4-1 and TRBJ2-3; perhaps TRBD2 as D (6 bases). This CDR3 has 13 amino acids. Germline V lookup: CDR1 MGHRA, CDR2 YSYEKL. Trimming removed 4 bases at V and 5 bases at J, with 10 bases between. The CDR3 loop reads CASSLSGEDTQYF. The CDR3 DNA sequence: TGCGCCAGCAGCCTATCGGGGGAAGATACGCAGTATTTT.

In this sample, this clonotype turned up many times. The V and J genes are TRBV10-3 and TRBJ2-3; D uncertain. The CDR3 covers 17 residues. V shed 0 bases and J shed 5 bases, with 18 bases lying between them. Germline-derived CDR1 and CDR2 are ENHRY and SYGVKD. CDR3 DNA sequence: TGTGCCATCAGTGAGTCGTGGGTATTGGTCGGAAGAGATACGCAGTATTTT. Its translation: CAISESWVLVGRDTQYF.

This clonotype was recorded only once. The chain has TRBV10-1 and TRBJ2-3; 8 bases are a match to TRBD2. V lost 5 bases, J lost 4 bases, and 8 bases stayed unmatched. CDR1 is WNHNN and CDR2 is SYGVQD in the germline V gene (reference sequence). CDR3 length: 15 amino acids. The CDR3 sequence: CASSRGGGQSDTQYF. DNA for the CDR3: TGCGCCAGCAGTCGCGGCGGGGGGCAATCAGATACGCAGTATTTT.

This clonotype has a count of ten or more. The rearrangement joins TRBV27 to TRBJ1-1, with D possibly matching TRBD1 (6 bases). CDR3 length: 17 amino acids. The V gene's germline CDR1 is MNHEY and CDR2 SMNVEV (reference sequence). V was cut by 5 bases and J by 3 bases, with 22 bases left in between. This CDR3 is CASSNYPQGNQYTEAFF. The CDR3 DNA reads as TGTGCCAGCAGTAATTACCCGCAGGGGAACCAATACACTGAAGCTTTCTTT.

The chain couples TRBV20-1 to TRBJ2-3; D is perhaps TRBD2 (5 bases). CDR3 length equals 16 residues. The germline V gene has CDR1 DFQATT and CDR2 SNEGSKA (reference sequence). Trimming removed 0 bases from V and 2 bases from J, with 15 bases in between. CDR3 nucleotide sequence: TGCAGTGCTAGAGATCAGGTTAGCGAGTTCACAGATACGCAGTATTTT. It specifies CSARDQVSEFTDTQYF.

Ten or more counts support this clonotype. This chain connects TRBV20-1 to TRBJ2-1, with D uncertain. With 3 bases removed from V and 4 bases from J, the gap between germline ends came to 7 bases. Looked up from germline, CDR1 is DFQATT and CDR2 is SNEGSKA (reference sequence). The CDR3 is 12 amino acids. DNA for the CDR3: TGCAGTGCTAGTAGCTTATACAATGAGCAGTTCTTC. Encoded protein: CSASSLYNEQFF.

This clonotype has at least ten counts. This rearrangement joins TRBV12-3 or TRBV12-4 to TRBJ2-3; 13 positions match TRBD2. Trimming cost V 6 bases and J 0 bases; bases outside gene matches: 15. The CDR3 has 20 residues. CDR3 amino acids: CASSPNPGLAGPFSTDTQYF. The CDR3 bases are TGTGCCAGCAGCCCGAATCCGGGACTAGCGGGACCCTTTAGCACAGATACGCAGTATTTT.

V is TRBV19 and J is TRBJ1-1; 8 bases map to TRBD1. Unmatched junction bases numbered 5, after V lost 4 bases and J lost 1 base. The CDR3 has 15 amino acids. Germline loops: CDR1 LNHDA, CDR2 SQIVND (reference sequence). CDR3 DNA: TGTGCCAGTAGTAGACGGGACAGGAGGAACACTGAAGCTTTCTTT. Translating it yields CASSRRDRRNTEAFF.

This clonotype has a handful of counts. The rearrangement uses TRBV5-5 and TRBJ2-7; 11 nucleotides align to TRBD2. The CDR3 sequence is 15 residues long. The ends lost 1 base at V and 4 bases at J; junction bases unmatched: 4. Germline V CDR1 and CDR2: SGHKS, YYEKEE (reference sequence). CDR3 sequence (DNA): TGTGCCAGCAGCTTGACCGGGACTAGCGGATACGAGCAGTACTTC. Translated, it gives CASSLTGTSGYEQYF.